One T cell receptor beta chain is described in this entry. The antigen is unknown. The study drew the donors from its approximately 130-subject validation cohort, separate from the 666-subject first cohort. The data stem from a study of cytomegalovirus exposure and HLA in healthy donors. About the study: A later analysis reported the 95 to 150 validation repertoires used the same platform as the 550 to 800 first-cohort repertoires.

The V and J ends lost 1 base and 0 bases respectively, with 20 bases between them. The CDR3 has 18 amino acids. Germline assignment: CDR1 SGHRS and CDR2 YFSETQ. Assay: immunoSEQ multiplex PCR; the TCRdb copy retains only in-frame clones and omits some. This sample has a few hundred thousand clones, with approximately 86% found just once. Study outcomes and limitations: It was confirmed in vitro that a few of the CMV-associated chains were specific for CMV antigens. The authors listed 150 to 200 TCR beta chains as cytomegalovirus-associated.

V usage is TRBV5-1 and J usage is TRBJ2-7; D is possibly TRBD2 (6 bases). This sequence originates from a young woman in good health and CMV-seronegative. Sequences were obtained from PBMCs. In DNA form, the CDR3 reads TGCGCCAGCAGCTTGTTGGGGACTTCGCGGGGAAGCTCCTACGAGCAGTACTTC. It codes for CASSLLGTSRGSSYEQYF.